The rows below give T cell receptor beta chains drawn from one sample of a study of control samples from healthy donors and cancer patients. TCRdb's table, derived via immunoSEQ multiplex PCR, lists solely in-frame clones and lacks some. The sample holds about 170,000 clones, roughly 95% seen once. The sequencing sample was made of blood. The origin of the receptors is a woman aged 55-70 years in good health. Both conserved end residues are part of each CDR3. Fields, in order: clone size, J gene, V gene, D gene, CDR3 protein, CDR3 DNA. A D gene is named only where the DNA matches it firmly. Rows may omit the clone size; those that give it use once, few, many or a size class.

>once|TRBJ1-1|TRBV25-1|TRBD1
CASSNSGTAKAFF
TGTGCCAGCAGTAACTCCGGGACAGCGAAAGCTTTCTTT
>NA|TRBJ2-1|TRBV20-1|TRBD2
CSASRLAREQFF
TGCAGTGCTAGTAGACTAGCCAGGGAGCAGTTCTTC
>NA|TRBJ2-3|TRBV4-2|TRBD2
CASSQPGSSGGFTDTQYF
TGTGCCAGCAGCCAACCGGGGAGTAGCGGGGGATTCACAGATACGCAGTATTTT
>NA|TRBJ1-1|TRBV18|TRBD1
CASRFQGAGTEAFF
TGTGCCAGTCGATTCCAGGGGGCTGGCACTGAAGCTTTCTTT
>NA|TRBJ2-2|TRBV29-1|NA
CSVSKVWGLTGELFF
TGCAGCGTTTCAAAAGTCTGGGGTCTCACCGGGGAGCTGTTTTTT
>NA|TRBJ2-2|TRBV5-4|TRBD2
CASSLGVAGFTGELFF
TGTGCCAGCAGCTTGGGCGTAGCGGGGTTCACCGGGGAGCTGTTTTTT
>NA|TRBJ2-2|TRBV5-1|NA
CASSLRETRGTGELFF
TGCGCCAGCAGCTTGAGAGAGACTCGGGGGACCGGGGAGCTGTTTTTT
>NA|TRBJ2-5|TRBV5-6|TRBD1
CASSWDRGETQYF
TGTGCCAGCAGCTGGGACAGGGGAGAGACCCAGTACTTC
>NA|TRBJ2-3|TRBV5-1|TRBD2
CASTGLAGSTDTQYF
TGCGCCAGCACGGGACTAGCGGGAAGCACAGATACGCAGTATTTT
>NA|TRBJ1-2|TRBV5-1|TRBD1
CASSFGQGYGYTF
TGCGCCAGCAGCTTCGGACAGGGGTATGGCTACACCTTC
>NA|TRBJ1-2|TRBV30|NA
CAWSVQGFGYTF
TGTGCCTGGAGTGTCCAGGGGTTCGGCTACACCTTC